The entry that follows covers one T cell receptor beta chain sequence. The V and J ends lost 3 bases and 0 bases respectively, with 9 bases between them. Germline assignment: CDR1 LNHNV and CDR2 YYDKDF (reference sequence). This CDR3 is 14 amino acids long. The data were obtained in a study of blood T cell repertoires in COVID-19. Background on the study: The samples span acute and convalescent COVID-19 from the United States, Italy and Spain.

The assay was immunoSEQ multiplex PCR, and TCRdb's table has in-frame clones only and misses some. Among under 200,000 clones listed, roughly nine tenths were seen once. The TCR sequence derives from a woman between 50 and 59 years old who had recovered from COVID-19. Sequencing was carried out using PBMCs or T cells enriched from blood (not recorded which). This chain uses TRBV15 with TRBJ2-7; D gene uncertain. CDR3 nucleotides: TGTGCCACCAGCAGGACTGTCAGCTCCTACGAGCAGTACTTC. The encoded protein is CATSRTVSSYEQYF.